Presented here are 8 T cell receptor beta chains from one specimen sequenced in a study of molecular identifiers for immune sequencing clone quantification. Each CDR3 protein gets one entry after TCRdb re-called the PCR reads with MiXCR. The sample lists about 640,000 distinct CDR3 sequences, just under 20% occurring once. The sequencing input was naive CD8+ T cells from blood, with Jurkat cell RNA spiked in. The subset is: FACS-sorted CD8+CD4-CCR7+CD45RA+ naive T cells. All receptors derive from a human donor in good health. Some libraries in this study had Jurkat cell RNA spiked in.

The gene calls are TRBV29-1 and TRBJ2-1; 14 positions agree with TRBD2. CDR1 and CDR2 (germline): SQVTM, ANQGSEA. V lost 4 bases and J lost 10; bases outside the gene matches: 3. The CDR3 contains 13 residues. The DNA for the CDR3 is TGCAGCGTTGGGGGACTAGCGGGAGTCGAGCAGTTCTTC. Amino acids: CSVGGLAGVEQFF.

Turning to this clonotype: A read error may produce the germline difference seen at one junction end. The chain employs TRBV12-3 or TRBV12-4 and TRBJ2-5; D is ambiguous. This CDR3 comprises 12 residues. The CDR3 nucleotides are TGTGCCAGCTGCGACGGTGAAGAGGCCCAGTACTTC. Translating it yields CASCDGEEAQYF.

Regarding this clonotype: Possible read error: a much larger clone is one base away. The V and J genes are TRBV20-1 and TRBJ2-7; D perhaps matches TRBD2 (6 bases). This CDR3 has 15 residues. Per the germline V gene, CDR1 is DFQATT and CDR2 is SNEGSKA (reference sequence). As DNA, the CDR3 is TGCAGTGCTAGTGCTTTAGCGGACCTCTCCCACGAGCAGTACTTC. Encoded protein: CSASALADLSHEQYF.

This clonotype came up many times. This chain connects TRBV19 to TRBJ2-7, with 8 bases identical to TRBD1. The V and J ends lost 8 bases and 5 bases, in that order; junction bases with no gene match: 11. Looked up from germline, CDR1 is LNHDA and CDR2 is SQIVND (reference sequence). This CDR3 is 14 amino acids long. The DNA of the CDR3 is TGTGCCAGTCCCCCCGCAGGGGGCAGGGACGAGCAGTACTTC. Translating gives CASPPAGGRDEQYF.

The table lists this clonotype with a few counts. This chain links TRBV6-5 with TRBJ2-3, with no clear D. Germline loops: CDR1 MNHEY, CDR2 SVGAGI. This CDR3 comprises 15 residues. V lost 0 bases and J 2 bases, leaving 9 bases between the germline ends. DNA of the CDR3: TGTGCCAGCAGTTACTCGGGTGCTACCACAGATACGCAGTATTTT. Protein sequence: CASSYSGATTDTQYF.

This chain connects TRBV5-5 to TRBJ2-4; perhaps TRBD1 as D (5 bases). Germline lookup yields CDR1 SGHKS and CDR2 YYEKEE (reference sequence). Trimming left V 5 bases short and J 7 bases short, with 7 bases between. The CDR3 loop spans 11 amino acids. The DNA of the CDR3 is TGTGCCAGCAGGACAGAGAACATTCAGTACTTC. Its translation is CASRTENIQYF.

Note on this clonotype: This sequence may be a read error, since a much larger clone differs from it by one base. The CDR3 region is CSATGGMNGQYF. For the CDR3, the DNA is TGCAGTGCTACAGGGGGTATGAACGGGCAGTACTTC. The chain links TRBV20-1 to TRBJ2-7; 7 bases align to TRBD1. Trimming removed 4 bases from V and 9 bases from J; junction bases left unmatched: 9. The length of the CDR3 is 12 residues. Germline V gene lookup returns CDR1 DFQATT and CDR2 SNEGSKA (reference sequence).

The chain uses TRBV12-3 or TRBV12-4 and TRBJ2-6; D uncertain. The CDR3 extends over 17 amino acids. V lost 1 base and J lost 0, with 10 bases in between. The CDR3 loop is CASSLELYFSGANVLTF. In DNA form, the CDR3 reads TGTGCCAGCAGTTTAGAACTGTATTTCTCTGGGGCCAACGTCCTGACTTTC.